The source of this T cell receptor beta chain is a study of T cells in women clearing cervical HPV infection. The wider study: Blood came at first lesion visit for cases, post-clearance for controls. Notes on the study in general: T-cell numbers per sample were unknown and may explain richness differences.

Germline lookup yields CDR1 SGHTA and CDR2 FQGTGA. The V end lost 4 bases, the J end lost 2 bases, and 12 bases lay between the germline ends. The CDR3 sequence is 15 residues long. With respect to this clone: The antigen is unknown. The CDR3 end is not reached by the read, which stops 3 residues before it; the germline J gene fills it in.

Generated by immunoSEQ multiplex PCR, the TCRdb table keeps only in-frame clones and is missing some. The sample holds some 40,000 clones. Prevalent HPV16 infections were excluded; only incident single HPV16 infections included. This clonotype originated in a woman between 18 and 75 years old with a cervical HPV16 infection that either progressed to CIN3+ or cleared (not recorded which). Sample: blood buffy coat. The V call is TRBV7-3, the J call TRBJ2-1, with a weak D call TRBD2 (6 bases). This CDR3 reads CASSSWWGAYNEQFF. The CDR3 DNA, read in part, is TGTGCCAGCAGCTCGTGGTGGGGGGCCTACAATGAG.